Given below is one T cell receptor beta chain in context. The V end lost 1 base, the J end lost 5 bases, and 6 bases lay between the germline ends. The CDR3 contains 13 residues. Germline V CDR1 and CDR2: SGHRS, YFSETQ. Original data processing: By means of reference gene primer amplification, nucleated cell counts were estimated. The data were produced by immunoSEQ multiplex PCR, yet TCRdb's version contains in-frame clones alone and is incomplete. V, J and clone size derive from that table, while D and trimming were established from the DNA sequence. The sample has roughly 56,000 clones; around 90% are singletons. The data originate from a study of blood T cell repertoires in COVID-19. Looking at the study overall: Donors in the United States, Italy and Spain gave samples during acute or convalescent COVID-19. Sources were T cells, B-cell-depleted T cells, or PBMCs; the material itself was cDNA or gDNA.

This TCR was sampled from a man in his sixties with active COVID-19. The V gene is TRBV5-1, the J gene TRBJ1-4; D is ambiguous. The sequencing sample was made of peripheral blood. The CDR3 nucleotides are TGCGCCAGCAGCTTGCCAGGAAATGAAAAACTGTTTTTT. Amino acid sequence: CASSLPGNEKLFF.